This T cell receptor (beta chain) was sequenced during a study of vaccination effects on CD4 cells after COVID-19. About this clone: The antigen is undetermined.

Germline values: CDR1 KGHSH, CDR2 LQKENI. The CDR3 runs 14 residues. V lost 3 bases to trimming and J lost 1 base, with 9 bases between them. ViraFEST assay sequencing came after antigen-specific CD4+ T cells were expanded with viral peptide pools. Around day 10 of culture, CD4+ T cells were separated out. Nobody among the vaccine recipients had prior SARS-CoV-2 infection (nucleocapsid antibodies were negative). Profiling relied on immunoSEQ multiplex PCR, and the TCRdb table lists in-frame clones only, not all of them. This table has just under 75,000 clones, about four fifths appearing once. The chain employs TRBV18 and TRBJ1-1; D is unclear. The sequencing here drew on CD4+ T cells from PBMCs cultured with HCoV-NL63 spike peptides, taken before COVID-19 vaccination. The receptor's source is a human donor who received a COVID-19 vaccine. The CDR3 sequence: CASSPLGQNTEAFF. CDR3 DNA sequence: TGTGCCAGCTCACCGTTAGGGCAGAACACTGAAGCTTTCTTT.